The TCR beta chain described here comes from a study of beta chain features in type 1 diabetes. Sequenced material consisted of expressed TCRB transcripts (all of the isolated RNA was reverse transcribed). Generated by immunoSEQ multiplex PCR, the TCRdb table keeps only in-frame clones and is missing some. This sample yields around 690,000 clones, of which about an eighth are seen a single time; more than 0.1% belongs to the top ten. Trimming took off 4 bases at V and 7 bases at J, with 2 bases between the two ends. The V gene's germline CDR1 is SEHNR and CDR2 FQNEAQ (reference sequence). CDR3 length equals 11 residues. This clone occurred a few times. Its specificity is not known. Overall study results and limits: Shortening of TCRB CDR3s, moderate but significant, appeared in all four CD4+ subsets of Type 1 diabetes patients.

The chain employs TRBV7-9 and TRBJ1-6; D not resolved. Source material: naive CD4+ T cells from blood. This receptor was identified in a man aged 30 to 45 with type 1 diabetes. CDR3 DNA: TGTGCCAGCAGCTCCAATTCACCCCTCCACTTT. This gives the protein CASSSNSPLHF.